What follows describes a single T cell receptor beta chain. This sample is part of a study of blood T cell repertoires in COVID-19. Assay: immunoSEQ multiplex PCR; the TCRdb copy retains only in-frame clones and omits some. The sample holds about 170,000 clones, 75% to 85% seen once. Cohort placement rested on clinical history that participants reported themselves. Material for sequencing was PBMCs or T cells enriched from blood (not recorded which). This receptor was obtained from a man aged 50 or older who had recovered from COVID-19.

The CDR3 is CASSVGQGGSYNEQFF. The CDR3 bases are TGTGCCAGCAGTGTAGGCCAGGGGGGCTCCTACAATGAGCAGTTCTTC. The gene calls are TRBV2 and TRBJ2-1; D is perhaps TRBD1 (7 bases). The V end was cut by 4 bases, the J end by 0 bases, with 13 bases between. CDR1 and CDR2 (germline): SNHLY, FYNNEI. The CDR3 covers 16 residues. Using reference TRBV2 and TRBJ2-1 for the parts outside the CDR3, the full variable domain is EPEVTQTPSHQVTQMGQEVILRCVPISNHLYFYWYRQILGQKVEFLVSFYNNEISEKSEIFDDQFSVERPDGSNFTLKIRSTKLEDSAMYFCASSVGQGGSYNEQFFGPGTRLTVL.